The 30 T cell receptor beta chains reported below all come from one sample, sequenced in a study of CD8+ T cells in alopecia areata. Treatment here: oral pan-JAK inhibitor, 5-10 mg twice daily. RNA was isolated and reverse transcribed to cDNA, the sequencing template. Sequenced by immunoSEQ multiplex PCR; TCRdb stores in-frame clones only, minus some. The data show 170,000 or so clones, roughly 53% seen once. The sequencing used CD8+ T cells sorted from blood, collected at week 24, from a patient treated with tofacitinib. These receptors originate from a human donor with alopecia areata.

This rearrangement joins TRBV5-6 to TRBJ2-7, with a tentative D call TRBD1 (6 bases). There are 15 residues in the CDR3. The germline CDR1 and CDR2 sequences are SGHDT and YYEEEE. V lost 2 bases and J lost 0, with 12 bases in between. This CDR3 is CASSFGGTSSYEQYF. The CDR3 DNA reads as TGTGCCAGCAGCTTTGGTGGGACAAGCTCCTACGAGCAGTACTTC.

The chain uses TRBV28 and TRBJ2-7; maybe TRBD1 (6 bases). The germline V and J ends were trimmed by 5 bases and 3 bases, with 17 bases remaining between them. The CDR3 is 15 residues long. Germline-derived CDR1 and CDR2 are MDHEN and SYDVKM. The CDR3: CASSALTGKGYEQYF. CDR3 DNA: TGTGCCAGCAGTGCCCTCACAGGGAAGGGCTACGAGCAGTACTTC.

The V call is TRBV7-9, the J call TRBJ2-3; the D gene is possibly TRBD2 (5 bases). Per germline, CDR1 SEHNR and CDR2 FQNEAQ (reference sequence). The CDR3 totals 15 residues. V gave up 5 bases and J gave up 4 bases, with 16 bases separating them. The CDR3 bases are TGTGCCAGCAGCCCCCGCGATGGGGAGCCAGATACGCAGTATTTT. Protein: CASSPRDGEPDTQYF.

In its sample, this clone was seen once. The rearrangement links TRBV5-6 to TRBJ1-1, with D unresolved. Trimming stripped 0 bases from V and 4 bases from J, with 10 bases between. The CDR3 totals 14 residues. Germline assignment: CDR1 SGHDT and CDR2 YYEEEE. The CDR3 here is CASSLEVAGTEAFF. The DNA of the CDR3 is TGTGCCAGCAGCTTGGAGGTTGCTGGCACTGAAGCTTTCTTT.

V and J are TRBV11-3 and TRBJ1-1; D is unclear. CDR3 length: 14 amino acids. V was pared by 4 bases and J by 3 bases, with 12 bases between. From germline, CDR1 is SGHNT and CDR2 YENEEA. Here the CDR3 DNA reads TGTGCCAGCAGCTCAGGACGGGGATACACTGAAGCTTTCTTT. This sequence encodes CASSSGRGYTEAFF.

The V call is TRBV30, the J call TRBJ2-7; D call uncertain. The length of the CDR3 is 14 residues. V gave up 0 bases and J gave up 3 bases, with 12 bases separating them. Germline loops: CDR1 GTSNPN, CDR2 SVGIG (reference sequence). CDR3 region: CAWSVQSPRYEQYF. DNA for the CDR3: TGTGCCTGGAGTGTACAAAGTCCACGCTACGAGCAGTACTTC.

For the CDR3, the DNA is TGCGCCAGCAGTCAATGTATCCGGACAGGACCCTCTGGGGCCAACGTCCTGACTTTC. Translation gives CASSQCIRTGPSGANVLTF. The rearrangement joins TRBV23-1 to TRBJ2-6, with TRBD1 identical over 7 bases. TRBV23-1 is assigned to the ORF class and has an uncertain function. V gave up 1 base and J gave up 0 bases; unmatched junction bases: 9. CDR3 length equals 19 residues.

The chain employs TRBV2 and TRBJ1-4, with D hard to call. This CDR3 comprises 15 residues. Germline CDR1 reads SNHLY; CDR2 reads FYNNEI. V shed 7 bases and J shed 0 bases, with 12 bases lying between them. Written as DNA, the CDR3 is TGTGCCAGCACGTTGGGCAAAGCAACTAATGAAAAACTGTTTTTT. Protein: CASTLGKATNEKLFF.

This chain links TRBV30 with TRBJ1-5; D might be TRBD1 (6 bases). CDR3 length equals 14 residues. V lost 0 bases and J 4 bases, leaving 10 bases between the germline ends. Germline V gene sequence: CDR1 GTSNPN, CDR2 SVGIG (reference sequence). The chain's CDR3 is CAWSVRGFNQPQHF. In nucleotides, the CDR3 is TGTGCCTGGAGTGTAAGGGGGTTTAATCAGCCCCAGCATTTT.

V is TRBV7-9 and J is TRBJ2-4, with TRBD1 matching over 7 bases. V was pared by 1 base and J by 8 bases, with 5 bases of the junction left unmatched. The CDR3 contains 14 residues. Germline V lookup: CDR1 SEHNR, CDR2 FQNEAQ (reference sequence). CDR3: CASSLEGGEDIQYF. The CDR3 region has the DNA TGTGCCAGCAGCTTAGAAGGGGGCGAGGACATTCAGTACTTC.

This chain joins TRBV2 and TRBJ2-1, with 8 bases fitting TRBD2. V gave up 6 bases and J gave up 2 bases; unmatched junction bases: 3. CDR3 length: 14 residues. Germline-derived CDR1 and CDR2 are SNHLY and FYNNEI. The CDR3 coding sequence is TGTGCCAGCAGCACTAGCGGACCCTACAATGAGCAGTTCTTC. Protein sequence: CASSTSGPYNEQFF.

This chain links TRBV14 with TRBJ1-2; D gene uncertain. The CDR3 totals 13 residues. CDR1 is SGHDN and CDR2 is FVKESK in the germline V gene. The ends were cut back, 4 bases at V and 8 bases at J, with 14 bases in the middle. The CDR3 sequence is CASSPLGSGGYTF. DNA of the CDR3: TGTGCCAGCAGCCCCTTGGGATCGGGGGGCTACACCTTC. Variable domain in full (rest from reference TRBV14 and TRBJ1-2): EAGVTQFPSHSVIEKGQTVTLRCDPISGHDNLYWYRRVMGKEIKFLLHFVKESKQDESGMPNNRFLAERTGGTYSTLKVQPAELEDSGVYFCASSPLGSGGYTFGSGTRLTVV.

Here the CDR3 reads CAWSREATQYF. The CDR3 region has the DNA TGTGCCTGGAGTAGGGAAGCGACCCAGTACTTC. The J gene is TRBJ2-5, the V gene TRBV30; D is undetermined. The CDR3 has 11 amino acids. Trimming removed 2 bases at V and 7 bases at J, with 8 bases between. The germline V gene encodes CDR1 GTSNPN and CDR2 SVGIG (reference sequence).

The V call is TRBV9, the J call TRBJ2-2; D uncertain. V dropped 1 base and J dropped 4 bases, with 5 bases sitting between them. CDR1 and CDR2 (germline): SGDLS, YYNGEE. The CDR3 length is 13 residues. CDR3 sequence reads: CASSVSGTGELFF. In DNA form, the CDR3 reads TGTGCCAGCAGCGTATCTGGCACCGGGGAGCTGTTTTTT.

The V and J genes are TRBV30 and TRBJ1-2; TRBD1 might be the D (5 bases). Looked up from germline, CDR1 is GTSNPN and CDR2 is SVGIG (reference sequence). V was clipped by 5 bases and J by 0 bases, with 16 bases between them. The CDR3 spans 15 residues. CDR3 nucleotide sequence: TGTGCCTGGTGGGACGGACTACCCACTAACTATGGCTACACCTTC. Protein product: CAWWDGLPTNYGYTF.

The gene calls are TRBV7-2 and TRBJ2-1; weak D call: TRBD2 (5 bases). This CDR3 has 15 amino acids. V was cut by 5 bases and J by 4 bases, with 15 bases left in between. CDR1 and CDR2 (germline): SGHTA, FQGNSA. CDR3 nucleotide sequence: TGTGCCAGCAGCGCCCTAGCTACCGGGTACAATGAGCAGTTCTTC. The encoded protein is CASSALATGYNEQFF.

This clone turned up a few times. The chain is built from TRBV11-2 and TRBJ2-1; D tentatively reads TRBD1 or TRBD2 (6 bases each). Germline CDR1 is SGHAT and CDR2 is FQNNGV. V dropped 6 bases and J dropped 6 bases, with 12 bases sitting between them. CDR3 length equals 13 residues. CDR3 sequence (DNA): TGTGCCAGCAGGGAAGGGGGAGGCAATGAGCAGTTCTTC. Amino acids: CASREGGGNEQFF.

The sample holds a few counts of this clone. This CDR3 reads CASSQVLGISSYNEQFF. In nucleotides, the CDR3 is TGCGCCAGCAGCCAAGTTCTCGGCATCAGCTCCTACAATGAGCAGTTCTTC. This chain uses TRBV4-1 with TRBJ2-1; no reliable D call. The CDR3 sequence is 17 residues long. Germline CDR1 and CDR2: MGHRA and YSYEKL. The V and J ends lost 1 base and 0 bases respectively, with 13 bases between them.

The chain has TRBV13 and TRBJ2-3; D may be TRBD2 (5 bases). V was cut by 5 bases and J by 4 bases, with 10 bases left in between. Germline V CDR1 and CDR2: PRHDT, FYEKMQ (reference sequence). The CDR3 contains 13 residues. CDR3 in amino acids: CASSPTRADTQYF. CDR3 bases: TGTGCCAGCAGCCCAACTAGAGCAGATACGCAGTATTTT.

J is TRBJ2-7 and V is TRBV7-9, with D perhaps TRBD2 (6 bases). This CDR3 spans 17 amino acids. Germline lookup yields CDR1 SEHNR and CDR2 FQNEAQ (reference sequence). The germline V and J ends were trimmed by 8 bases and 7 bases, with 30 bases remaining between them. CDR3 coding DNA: TGTGCCAGCGGCAAAACGGAGGGACCTGGGGGATACGCGGAGCAGTACTTC. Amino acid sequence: CASGKTEGPGGYAEQYF. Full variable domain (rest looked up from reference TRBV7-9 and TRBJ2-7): DTGVSQNPRHKITKRGQNVTFRCDPISEHNRLYWYRQTLGQGPEFLTYFQNEAQLEKSRLLSDRFSAERPKGSFSTLEIQRTEQGDSAMYLCASGKTEGPGGYAEQYFGPGTRLTVT.

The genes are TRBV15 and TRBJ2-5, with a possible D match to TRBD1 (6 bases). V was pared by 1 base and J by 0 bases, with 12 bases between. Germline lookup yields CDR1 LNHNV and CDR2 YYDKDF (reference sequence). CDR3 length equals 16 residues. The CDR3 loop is CATSRVGTPDQETQYF. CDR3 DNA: TGTGCCACCAGCAGAGTGGGGACACCCGACCAAGAGACCCAGTACTTC.

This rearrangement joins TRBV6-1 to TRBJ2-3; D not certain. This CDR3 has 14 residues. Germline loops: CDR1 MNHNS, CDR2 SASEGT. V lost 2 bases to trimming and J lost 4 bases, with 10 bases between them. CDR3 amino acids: CASSESGFADTQYF. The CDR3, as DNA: TGTGCCAGCAGTGAATCTGGGTTCGCAGATACGCAGTATTTT.

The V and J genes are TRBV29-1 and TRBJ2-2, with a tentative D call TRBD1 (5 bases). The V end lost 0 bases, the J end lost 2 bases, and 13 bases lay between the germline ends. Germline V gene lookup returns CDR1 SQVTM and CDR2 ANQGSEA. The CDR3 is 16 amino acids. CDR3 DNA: TGCAGCGTTGAAGAAGGGGCACCAACCAACACCGGGGAGCTGTTTTTT. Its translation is CSVEEGAPTNTGELFF.

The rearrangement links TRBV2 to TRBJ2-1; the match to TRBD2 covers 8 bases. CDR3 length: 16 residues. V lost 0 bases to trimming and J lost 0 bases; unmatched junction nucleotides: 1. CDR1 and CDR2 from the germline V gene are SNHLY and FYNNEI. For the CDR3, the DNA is TGTGCCAGCAGTGAAGCCGGGACTAGCTCCTACAATGAGCAGTTCTTC. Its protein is CASSEAGTSSYNEQFF.

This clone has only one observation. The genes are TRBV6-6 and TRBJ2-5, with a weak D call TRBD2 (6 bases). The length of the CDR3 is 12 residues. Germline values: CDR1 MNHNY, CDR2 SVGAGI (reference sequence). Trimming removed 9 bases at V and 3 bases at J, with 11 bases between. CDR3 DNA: TGTGCCAGTCGGGACTCGAAAGAGACCCAGTACTTC. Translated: CASRDSKETQYF.

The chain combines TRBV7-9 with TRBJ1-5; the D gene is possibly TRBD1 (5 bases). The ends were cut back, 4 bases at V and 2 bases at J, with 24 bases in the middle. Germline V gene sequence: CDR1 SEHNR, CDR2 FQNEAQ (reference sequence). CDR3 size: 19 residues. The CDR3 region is CASSSRGREESEGNQPQHF. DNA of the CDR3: TGTGCCAGCAGCTCCCGCGGCAGGGAAGAAAGTGAAGGCAATCAGCCCCAGCATTTT.

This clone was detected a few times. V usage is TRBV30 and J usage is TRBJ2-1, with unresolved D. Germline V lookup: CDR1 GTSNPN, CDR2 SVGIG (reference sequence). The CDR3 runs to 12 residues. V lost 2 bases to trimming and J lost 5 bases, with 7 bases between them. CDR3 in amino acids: CAWSHVDNEQFF. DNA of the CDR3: TGTGCCTGGAGTCATGTCGACAATGAGCAGTTCTTC. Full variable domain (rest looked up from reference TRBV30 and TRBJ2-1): SQTIHQWPATLVQPVGSPLSLECTVEGTSNPNLYWYRQAAGRGLQLLFYSVGIGQISSEVPQNLSASRPQDRQFILSSKKLLLSDSGFYLCAWSHVDNEQFFGPGTRLTVL.

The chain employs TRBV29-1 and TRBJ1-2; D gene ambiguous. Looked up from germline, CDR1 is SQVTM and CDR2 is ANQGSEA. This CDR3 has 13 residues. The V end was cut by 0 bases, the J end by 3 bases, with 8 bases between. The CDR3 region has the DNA TGCAGCGTTGAAGATGGGATACACTATGGCTACACCTTC. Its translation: CSVEDGIHYGYTF.

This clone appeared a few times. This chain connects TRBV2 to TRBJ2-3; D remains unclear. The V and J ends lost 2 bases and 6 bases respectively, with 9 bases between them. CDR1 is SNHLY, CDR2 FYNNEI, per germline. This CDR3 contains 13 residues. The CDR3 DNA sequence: TGTGCCAGCAGTGAACCCATTAGCGATACGCAGTATTTT. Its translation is CASSEPISDTQYF.

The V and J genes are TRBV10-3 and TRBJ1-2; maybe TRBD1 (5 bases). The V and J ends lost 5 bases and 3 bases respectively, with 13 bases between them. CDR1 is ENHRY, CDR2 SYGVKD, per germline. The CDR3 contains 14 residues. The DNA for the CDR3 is TGTGCCATCAGTCCGGGGGGGAAGGACTATGGCTACACCTTC. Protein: CAISPGGKDYGYTF.